These T cell receptor beta chains were read from a single sample in a study of blood T cell repertoires in COVID-19. TCRdb keeps only in-frame clones here, not all; method: immunoSEQ multiplex PCR. The sample has some 340,000 clones, around four fifths seen once. What was sequenced was PBMCs or T cells enriched from blood (not recorded which). These receptors all come from a woman in her 50s who had recovered from COVID-19. Both conserved end residues are part of each CDR3. The D gene is left open where the match is weak. Not all rows give a size; the values are once, few, many and, for expanded clones, a class.

V	J	size	D	DNA	CDR3
TRBV12-3/TRBV12-4	TRBJ1-1	-	TRBD1	TGTGCCAGCAGCTCACAGGGGGCTGAAGCTTTCTTT	CASSSQGAEAFF
TRBV12-3/TRBV12-4	TRBJ2-2	-	-	TGTGCCAGCAGCCTGAAGGAGGGCGGGGAGCTGTTTTTT	CASSLKEGGELFF
TRBV3-1/TRBV3-2	TRBJ1-1	-	TRBD1	TGTGCCAGCAGCCAAGTAAGCCCGGGACAGGGAGACACTGAAGCTTTCTTT	CASSQVSPGQGDTEAFF
TRBV6-5	TRBJ2-7	-	-	TGTGCCAGCAGGCCACCGGCGCCCGGGGAGCAGTACTTC	CASRPPAPGEQYF
TRBV13	TRBJ1-1	-	-	TGTGCCAGCAGCCCCCCCACGGGGAGCGCTGAAGCTTTCTTT	CASSPPTGSAEAFF
TRBV3-1/TRBV3-2	TRBJ1-6	-	-	TGTGCCAGCAGCCGGACCGGGGATTCCTATAATTCACCCCTCCACTTT	CASSRTGDSYNSPLHF
TRBV19	TRBJ1-2	-	-	TGTGCCAGTACCATGAGACAGGCGTATGGCTACACCTTC	CASTMRQAYGYTF
TRBV11-2	TRBJ1-2	-	-	TGTGCCAGCAGCTTAGATCGCTTAGTCCATGGCTACACCTTC	CASSLDRLVHGYTF
TRBV6-5	TRBJ1-2	few	TRBD1	TGTGCCAGCAGGATACCGGGACAGGGGAAGAATGGCTACACCTTC	CASRIPGQGKNGYTF
TRBV20-1	TRBJ2-1	-	-	TGCAGTGCTGCGGGACACAATGAGCAGTTCTTC	CSAAGHNEQFF
TRBV27	TRBJ2-7	-	TRBD1	TGTGCCAGCAGCCACTCCGGGACAGTTTTAGGAGAGCAGTACTTC	CASSHSGTVLGEQYF
TRBV30	TRBJ1-4	-	-	TGTGCCTGCTTATCCGGGTACCAGGGAAAGAGTGAAAAACTGTTTTTT	CACLSGYQGKSEKLFF
TRBV5-1	TRBJ1-2	-	-	TGCGCCAGCAGCTCCAGTCCCGCTAACTATGGCTACACCTTC	CASSSSPANYGYTF
TRBV4-1	TRBJ2-7	few	-	TGCGCCAGCAGCCAAGATGGGATTGTCGTGGGGGGAACATCCTACGAGCAGTACTTC	CASSQDGIVVGGTSYEQYF
TRBV11-3	TRBJ1-1	once	TRBD1	TGTGCCAGCAAGGACAGGGTGAACACTGAAGCTTTCTTT	CASKDRVNTEAFF
TRBV2	TRBJ2-7	-	-	TGTGCCACTTCCTCCTTCTACGAGCAGTACTTC	CATSSFYEQYF
TRBV19	TRBJ2-6	-	-	TGTGCCAGTTATAACCGGGACCCCAGTGGGGGGTCTGGGGCCAACGTCCTGACTTTC	CASYNRDPSGGSGANVLTF
TRBV27	TRBJ1-1	once	-	TGTGCCACGGGGGGGGCCATGAACACTGAAGCTTTCTTT	CATGGAMNTEAFF